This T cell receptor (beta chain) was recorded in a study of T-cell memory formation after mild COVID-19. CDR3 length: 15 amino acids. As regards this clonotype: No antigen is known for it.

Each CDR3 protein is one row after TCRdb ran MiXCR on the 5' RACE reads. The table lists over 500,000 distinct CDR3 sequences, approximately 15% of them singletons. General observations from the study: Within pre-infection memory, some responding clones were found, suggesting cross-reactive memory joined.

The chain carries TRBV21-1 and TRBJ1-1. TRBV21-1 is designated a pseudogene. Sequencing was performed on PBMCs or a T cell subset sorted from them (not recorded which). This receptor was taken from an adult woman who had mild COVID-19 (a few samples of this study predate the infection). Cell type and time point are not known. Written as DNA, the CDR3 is TGTCCCAGCAGCAAAGAAAGGCAGCGGGGGACTGAAGCTTTCTTT. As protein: CPSSKERQRGTEAFF.